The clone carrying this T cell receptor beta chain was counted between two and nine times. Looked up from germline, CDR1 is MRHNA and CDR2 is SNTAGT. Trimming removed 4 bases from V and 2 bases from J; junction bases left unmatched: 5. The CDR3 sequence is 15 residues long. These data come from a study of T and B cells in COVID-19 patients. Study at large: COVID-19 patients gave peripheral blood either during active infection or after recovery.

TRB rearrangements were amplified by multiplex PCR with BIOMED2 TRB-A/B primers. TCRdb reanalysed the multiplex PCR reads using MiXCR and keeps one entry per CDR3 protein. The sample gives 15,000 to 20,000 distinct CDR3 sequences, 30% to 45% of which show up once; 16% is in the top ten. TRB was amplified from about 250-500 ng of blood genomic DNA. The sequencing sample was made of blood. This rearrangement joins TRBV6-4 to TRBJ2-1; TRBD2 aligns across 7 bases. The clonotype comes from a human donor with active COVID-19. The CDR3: CASSAAGEPYNEQFF. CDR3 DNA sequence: TGTGCCAGCAGTGCCGCGGGGGAACCCTACAATGAGCAGTTCTTC.